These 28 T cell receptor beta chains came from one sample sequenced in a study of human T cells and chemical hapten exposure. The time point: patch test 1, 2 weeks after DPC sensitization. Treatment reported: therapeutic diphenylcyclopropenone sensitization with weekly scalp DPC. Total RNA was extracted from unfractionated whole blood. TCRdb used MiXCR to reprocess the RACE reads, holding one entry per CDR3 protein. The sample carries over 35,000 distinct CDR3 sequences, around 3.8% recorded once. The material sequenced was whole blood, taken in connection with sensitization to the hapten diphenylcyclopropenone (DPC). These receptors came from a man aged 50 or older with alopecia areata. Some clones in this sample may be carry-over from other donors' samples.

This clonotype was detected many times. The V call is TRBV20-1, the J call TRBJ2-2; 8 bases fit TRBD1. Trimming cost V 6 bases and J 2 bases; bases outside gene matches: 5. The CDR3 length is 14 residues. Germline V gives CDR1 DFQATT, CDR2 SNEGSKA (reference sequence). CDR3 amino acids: CSARDRGNTGELFF. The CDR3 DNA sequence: TGCAGTGCCCGCGACAGGGGCAACACCGGGGAGCTGTTTTTT.

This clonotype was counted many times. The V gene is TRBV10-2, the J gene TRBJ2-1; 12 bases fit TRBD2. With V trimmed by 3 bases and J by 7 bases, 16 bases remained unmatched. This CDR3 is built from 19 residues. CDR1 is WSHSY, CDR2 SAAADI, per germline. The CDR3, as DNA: TGCGCCAGCAGTGACCCTATAAACCCTCTAGCGGGAGGGCCAAATGAGCAGTTCTTC. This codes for CASSDPINPLAGGPNEQFF.

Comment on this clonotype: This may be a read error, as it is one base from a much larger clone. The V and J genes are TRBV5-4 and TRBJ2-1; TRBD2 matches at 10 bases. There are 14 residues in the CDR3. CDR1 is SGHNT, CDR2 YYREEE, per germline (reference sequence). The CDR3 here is CVSIGLAGEGEQFF. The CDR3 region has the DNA TGTGTCAGCATCGGCCTAGCGGGAGAGGGTGAGCAGTTCTTC.

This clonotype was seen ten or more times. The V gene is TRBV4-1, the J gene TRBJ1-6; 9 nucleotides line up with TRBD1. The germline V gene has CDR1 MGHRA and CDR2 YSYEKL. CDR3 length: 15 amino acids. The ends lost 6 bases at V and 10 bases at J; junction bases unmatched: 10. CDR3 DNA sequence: TGCGCCAGCAGTTACCGGACAGGGGCAGAATCACCCCTCCACTTT. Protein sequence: CASSYRTGAESPLHF.

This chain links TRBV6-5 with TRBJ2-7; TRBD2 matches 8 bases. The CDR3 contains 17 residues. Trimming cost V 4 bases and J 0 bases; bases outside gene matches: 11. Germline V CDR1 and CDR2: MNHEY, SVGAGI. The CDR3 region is CASSSVGGGGSSYEQYF. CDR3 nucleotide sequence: TGTGCCAGCAGTTCGGTTGGAGGCGGGGGGAGCTCCTACGAGCAGTACTTC.

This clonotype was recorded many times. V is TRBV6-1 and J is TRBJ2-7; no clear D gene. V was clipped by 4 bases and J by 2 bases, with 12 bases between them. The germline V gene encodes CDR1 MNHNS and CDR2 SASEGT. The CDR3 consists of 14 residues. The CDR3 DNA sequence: TGTGCCAGCAGTGCCCGGGCCCCCGCCTACGAGCAGTACTTC. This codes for CASSARAPAYEQYF.

DNA of the CDR3: TGTGCCAGCAGCCGGGACAGGGGCCTCGGGAATACGCAGTATTTT. Amino acids: CASSRDRGLGNTQYF. The chain is built from TRBV2 and TRBJ2-3; 10 positions agree with TRBD1. This CDR3 is built from 15 residues. With V trimmed by 6 bases and J by 7 bases, 10 bases remained unmatched. CDR1 and CDR2 (germline): SNHLY, FYNNEI.

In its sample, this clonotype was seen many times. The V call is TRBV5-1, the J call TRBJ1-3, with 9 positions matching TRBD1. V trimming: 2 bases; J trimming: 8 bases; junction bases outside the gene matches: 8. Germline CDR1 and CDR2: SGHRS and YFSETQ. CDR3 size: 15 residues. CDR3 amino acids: CASSLVPGQGHTIYF. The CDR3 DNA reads TGCGCCAGCAGCTTAGTGCCGGGACAGGGCCACACCATATATTTT.

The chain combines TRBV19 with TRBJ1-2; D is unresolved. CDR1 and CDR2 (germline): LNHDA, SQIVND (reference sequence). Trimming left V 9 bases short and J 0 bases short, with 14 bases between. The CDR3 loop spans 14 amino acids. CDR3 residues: CASHPSFSNYGYTF. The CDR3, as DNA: TGTGCCAGCCATCCGAGCTTCTCTAACTATGGCTACACCTTC. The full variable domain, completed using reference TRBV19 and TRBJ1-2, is DGGITQSPKYLFRKEGQNVTLSCEQNLNHDAMYWYRQDPGQGLRLIYYSQIVNDFQKGDIAEGYSVSREKKESFPLTVTSAQKNPTAFYLCASHPSFSNYGYTFGSGTRLTVV.

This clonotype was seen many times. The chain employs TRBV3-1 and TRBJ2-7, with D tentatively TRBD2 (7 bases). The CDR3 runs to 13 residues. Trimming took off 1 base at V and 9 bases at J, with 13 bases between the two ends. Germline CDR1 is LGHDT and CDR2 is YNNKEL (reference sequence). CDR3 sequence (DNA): TGTGCCAGCAGCCAAGGAGGGGGGGCTGGGCAGTACTTC. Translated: CASSQGGGAGQYF.

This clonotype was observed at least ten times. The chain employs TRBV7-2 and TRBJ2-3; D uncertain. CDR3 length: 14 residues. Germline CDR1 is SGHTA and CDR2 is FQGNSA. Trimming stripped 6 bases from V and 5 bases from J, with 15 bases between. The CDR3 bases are TGTGCCAGCAGTCCCACAAACATACAAGATACGCAGTATTTT. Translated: CASSPTNIQDTQYF.

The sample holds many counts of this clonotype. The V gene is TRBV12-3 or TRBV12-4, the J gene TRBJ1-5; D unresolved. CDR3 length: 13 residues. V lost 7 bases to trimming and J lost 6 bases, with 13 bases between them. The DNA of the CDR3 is TGTGCCAGCACTCTTGGGGTCCGTCAGCCCCAGCATTTT. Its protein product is CASTLGVRQPQHF.

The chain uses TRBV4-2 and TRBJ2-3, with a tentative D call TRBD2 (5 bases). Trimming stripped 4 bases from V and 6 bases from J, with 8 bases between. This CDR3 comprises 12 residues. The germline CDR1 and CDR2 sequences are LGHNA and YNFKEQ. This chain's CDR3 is CASSPVADTQYF. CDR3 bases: TGTGCCAGCAGCCCGGTAGCGGATACGCAGTATTTT.

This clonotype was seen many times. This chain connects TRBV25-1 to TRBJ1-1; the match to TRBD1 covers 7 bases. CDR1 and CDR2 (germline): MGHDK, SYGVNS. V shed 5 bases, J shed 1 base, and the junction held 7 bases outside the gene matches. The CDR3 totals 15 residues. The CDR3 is CASSTSGTANTEAFF. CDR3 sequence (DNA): TGTGCCAGCAGTACCTCCGGGACAGCGAACACTGAAGCTTTCTTT.

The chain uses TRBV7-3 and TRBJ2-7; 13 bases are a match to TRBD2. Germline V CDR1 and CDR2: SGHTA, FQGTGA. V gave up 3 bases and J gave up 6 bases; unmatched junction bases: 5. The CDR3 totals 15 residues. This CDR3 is CASSLGLAGIGEQYF. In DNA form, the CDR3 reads TGTGCCAGCAGCTTGGGACTAGCGGGAATCGGCGAGCAGTACTTC.

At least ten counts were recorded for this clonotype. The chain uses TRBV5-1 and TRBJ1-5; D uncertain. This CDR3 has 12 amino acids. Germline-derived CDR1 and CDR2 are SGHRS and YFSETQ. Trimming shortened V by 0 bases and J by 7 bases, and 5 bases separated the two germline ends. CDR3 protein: CASSLVGQPQHF. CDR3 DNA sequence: TGCGCCAGCAGCTTGGTAGGGCAGCCCCAGCATTTT.

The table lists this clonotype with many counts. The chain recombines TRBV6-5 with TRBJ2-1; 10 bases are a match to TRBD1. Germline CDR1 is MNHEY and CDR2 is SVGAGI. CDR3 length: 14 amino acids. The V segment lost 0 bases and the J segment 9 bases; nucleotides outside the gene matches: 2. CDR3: CASSYSWTGGEQFF. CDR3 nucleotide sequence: TGTGCCAGCAGTTACTCATGGACAGGGGGTGAGCAGTTCTTC.

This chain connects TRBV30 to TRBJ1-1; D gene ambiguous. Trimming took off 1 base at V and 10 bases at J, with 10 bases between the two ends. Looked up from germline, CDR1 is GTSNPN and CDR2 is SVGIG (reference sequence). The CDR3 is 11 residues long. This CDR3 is CAWSAEWGAFF. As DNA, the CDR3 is TGTGCCTGGAGTGCGGAGTGGGGAGCTTTCTTT.

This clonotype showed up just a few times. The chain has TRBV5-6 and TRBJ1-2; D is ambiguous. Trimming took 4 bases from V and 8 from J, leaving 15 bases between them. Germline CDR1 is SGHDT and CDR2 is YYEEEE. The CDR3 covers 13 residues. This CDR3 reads CASSPGSEYGYTF. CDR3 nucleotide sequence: TGTGCCAGCAGCCCGGGGTCGGAGTACGGCTACACCTTC. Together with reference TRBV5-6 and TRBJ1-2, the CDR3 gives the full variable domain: DAGVTQSPTHLIKTRGQQVTLRCSPKSGHDTVSWYQQALGQGPQFIFQYYEEEERQRGNFPDRFSGHQFPNYSSELNVNALLLGDSALYLCASSPGSEYGYTFGSGTRLTVV.

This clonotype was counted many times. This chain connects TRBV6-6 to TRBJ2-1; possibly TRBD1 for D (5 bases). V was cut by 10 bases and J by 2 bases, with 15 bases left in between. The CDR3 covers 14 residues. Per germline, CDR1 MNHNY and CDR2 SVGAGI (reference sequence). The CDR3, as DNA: TGTGCCACCCTAGACAGTTTCGCCTACAATGAGCAGTTCTTC. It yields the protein CATLDSFAYNEQFF.

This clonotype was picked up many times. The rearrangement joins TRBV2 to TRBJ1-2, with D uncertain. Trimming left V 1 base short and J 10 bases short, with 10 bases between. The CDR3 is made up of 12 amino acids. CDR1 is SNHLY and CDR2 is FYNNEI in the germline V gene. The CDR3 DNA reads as TGTGCCAGCAGTGAAGATGTTGGGGACTACACCTTC. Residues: CASSEDVGDYTF.

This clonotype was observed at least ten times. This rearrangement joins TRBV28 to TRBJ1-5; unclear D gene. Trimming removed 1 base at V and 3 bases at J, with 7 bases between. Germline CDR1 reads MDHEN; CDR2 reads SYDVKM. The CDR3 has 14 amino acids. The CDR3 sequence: CASSLLGPNQPQHF. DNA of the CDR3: TGTGCCAGCAGTTTATTAGGTCCCAATCAGCCCCAGCATTTT.

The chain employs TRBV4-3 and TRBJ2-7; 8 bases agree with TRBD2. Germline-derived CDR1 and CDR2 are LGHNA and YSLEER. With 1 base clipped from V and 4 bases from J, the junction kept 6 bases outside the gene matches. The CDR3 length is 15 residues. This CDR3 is CASSQAVAGGYEQYF. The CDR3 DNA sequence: TGCGCCAGCAGCCAAGCCGTTGCGGGAGGATACGAGCAGTACTTC.

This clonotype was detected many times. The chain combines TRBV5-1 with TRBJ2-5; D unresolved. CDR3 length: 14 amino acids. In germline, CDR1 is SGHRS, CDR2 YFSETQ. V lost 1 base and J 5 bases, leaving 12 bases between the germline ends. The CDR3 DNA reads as TGCGCCAGCAGCTTGACCGTAAATGGGGAGACCCAGTACTTC. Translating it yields CASSLTVNGETQYF.

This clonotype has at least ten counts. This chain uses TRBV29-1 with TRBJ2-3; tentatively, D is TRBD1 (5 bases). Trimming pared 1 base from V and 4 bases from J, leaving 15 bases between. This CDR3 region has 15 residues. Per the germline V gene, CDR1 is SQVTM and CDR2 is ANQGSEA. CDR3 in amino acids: CSVEVGQGRADTQYF. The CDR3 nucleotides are TGCAGCGTTGAAGTTGGGCAGGGCAGGGCAGATACGCAGTATTTT.

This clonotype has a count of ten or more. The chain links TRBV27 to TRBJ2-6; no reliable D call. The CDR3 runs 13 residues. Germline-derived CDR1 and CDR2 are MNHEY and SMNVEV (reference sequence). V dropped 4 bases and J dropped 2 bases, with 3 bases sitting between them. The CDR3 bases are TGTGCCAGCAGTTGGACTGGGGCCAACGTCCTGACTTTC. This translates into CASSWTGANVLTF.

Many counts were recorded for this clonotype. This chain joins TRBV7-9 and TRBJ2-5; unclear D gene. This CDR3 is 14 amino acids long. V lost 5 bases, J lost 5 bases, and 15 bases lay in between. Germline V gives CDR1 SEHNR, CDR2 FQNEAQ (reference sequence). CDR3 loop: CASSPRPGRETQYF. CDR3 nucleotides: TGTGCCAGCAGCCCCCGCCCGGGCAGGGAGACCCAGTACTTC.

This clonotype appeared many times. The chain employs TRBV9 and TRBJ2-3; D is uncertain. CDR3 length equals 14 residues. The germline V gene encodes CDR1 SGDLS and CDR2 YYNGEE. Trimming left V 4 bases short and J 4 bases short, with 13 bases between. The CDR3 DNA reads TGTGCCAGCAGCTATCCTCCGTCCGCAGATACGCAGTATTTT. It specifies CASSYPPSADTQYF.